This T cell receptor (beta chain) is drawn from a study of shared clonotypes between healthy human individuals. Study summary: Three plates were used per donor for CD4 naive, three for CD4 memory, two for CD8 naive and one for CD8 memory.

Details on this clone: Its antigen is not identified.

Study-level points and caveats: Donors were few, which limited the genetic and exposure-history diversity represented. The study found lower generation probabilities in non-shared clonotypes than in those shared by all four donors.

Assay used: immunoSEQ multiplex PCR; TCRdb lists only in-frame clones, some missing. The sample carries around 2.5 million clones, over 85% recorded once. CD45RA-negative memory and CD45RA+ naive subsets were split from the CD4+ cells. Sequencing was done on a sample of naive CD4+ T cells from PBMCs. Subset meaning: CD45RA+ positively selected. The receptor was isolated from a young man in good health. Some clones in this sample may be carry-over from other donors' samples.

The chain's CDR3 is CASGSRTAPHEQYF. The CDR3 nucleotides are TGTGCCAGCGGGTCAAGGACAGCACCCCACGAGCAGTACTTC. This sequence joins TRBV7-2 and TRBJ2-7; D may be TRBD1 (6 bases). V was trimmed by 8 bases and J by 5 bases, leaving 19 bases between them. The CDR3 spans 14 residues. Germline-derived CDR1 and CDR2 are SGHTA and FQGNSA.